This T cell receptor (beta chain) is drawn from a study of blood T cell repertoires in COVID-19. Authors' processing steps: Estimation of nucleated cell counts was performed using reference gene primer amplification. Sequenced by immunoSEQ multiplex PCR; TCRdb stores in-frame clones only, minus some. That table furnishes V, J and clone size, whereas the DNA furnished D and trimming. Of some 190,000 clones listed, about 86% are singletons. Germline lookup yields CDR1 SGHVS and CDR2 FQNEAQ. V lost 2 bases, J lost 3 bases, and 13 bases lay in between. The CDR3 extends over 16 amino acids. Sequences were obtained from PBMCs or T cells enriched from blood (not recorded which). The TCR originated in a woman aged 40 to 49 in a cohort exposed to, infected with or recovered from COVID-19 (not recorded which). The rearrangement links TRBV7-8 to TRBJ2-2, with a tentative D call TRBD1 (6 bases). The DNA of the CDR3 is TGTGCCAGCAGCTTACGGTCAGGGGTATACACCGGGGAGCTGTTTTTT. It encodes CASSLRSGVYTGELFF.